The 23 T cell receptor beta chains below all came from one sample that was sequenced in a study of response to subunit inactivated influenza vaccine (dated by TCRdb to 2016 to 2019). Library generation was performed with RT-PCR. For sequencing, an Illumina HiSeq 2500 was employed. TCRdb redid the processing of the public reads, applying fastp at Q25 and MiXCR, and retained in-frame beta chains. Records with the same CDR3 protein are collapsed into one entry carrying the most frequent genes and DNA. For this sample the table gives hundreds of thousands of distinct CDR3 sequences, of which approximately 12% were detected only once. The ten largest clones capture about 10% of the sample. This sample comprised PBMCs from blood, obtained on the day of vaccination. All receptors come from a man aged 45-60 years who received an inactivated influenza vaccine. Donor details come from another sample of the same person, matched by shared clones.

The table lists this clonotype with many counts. The DNA for the CDR3 is TGTGCCAGCAGTTTACAAGGGACAGAAGAGACCCAGTACTTC. Translated: CASSLQGTEETQYF. The chain has TRBV28 and TRBJ2-5; 7 bases align to TRBD1. The V gene's germline CDR1 is MDHEN and CDR2 SYDVKM. The CDR3 covers 14 residues. J lost 3 bases, V lost 2 bases, and 3 bases had no gene match.

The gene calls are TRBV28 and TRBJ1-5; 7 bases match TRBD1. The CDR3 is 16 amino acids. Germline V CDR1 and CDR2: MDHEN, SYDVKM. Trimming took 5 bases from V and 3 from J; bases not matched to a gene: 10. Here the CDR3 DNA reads TGTGCCAGCAGTGCGGCAGGGGGGGTCGTCAATCAGCCCCAGCATTTT. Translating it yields CASSAAGGVVNQPQHF.

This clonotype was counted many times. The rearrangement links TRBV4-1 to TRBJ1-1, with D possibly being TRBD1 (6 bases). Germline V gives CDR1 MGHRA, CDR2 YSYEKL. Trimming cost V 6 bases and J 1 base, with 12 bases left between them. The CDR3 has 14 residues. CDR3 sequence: CASRFRDTNTEAFF. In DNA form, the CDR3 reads TGCGCCAGCAGGTTCCGGGACACGAACACTGAAGCTTTCTTT.

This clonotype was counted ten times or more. Here the CDR3 DNA reads TGTGCCAGCAGCTTGGAGTTAGCCATCAATGAGCAGTTCTTC. It specifies CASSLELAINEQFF. The V and J genes are TRBV5-8 and TRBJ2-1; D gene uncertain. V lost 0 bases and J lost 6, with 10 bases in between. Per germline, CDR1 SGHTS and CDR2 YDEGEE. The CDR3 runs 14 residues.

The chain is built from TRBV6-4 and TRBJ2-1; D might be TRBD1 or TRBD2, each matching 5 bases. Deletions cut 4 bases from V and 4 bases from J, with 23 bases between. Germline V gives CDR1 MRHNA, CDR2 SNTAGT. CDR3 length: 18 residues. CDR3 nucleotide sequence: TGTGCCAGCAGTGCACAAACAAACCTAGCTAAGGGGTACAATGAGCAGTTCTTC. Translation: CASSAQTNLAKGYNEQFF.

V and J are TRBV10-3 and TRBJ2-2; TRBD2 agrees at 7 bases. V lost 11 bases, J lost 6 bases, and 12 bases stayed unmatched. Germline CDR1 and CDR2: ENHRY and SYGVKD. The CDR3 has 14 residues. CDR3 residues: CASQPSGEAGELFF. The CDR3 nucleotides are TGTGCCTCCCAACCGAGCGGGGAAGCCGGGGAGCTGTTTTTT.

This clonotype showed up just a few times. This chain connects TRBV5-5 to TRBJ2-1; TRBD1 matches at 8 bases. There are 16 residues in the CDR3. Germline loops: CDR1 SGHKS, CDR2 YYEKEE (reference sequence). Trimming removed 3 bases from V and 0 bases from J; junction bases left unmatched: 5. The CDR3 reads CASSSQGEPSYNEQFF. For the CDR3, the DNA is TGTGCCAGCAGCTCACAGGGGGAACCCTCCTACAATGAGCAGTTCTTC.

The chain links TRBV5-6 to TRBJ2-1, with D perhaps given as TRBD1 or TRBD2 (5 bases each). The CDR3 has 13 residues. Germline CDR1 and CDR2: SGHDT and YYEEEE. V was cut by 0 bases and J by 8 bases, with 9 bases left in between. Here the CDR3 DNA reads TGTGCCAGCAGCTTGGGAGGGGCCGATGAGCAGTTCTTC. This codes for CASSLGGADEQFF.

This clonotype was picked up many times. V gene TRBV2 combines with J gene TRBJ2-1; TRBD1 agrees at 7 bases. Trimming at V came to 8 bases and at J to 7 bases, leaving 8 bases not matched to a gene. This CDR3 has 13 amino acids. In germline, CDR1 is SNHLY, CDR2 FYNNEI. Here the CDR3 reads CASDEGARNEQFF. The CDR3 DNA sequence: TGTGCCAGCGATGAGGGGGCTCGGAATGAGCAGTTCTTC.

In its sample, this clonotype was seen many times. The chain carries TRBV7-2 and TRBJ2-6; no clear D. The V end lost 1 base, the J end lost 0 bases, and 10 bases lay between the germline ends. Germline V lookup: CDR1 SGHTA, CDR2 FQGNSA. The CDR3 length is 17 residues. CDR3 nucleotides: TGTGCCAGCAGCTTAGGGCGTGCTAGCTCTGGGGCCAACGTCCTGACTTTC. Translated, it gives CASSLGRASSGANVLTF.

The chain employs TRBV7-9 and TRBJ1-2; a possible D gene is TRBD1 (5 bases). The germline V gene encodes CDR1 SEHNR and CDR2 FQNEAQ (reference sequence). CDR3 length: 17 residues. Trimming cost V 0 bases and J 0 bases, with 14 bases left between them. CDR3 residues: CASSLANWVQANYGYTF. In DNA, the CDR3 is TGTGCCAGCAGCTTAGCTAATTGGGTACAGGCTAACTATGGCTACACCTTC.

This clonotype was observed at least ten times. CDR3 nucleotides: TGTGCCAGCAGGAATTGGGACAGCTCCTACGAGCAGTACTTC. It yields the protein CASRNWDSSYEQYF. The V call is TRBV6-2 or TRBV6-3, the J call TRBJ2-7; TRBD1 agrees at 7 bases. The CDR3 sequence is 14 residues long. Per germline, CDR1 MNHEY and CDR2 SVGEGT. V lost 6 bases to trimming and J lost 0 bases; unmatched junction nucleotides: 5.

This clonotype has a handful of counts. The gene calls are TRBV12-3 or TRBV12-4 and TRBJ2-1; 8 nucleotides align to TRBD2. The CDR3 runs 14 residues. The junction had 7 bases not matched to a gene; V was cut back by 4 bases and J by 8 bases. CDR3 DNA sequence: TGTGCCAGCAGTTGGGGGACTAGGGGCGATGAGCAGTTCTTC. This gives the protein CASSWGTRGDEQFF.

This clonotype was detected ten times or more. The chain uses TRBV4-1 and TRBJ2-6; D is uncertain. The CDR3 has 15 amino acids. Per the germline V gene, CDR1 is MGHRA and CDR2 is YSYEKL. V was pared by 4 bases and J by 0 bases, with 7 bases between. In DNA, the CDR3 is TGCGCCAGCAGCCTGGTTAGCTCTGGGGCCAACGTCCTGACTTTC. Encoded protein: CASSLVSSGANVLTF.

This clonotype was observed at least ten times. This CDR3 reads CASSFLGTDYEQYF. The CDR3 bases are TGTGCCAGCAGCTTTTTAGGGACAGACTACGAGCAGTACTTC. The chain joins TRBV5-6 to TRBJ2-7; 7 bases fit TRBD1. In germline, CDR1 is SGHDT, CDR2 YYEEEE. The CDR3 spans 14 residues. V shed 2 bases and J 3 bases; nucleotides not matched to a gene: 5. Full variable domain (missing parts from reference TRBV5-6 and TRBJ2-7): DAGVTQSPTHLIKTRGQQVTLRCSPKSGHDTVSWYQQALGQGPQFIFQYYEEEERQRGNFPDRFSGHQFPNYSSELNVNALLLGDSALYLCASSFLGTDYEQYFGPGTRLTVT.

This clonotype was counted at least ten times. The CDR3: CASSPGEGNTEAFF. The DNA of the CDR3 is TGTGCCAGTAGTCCAGGAGAGGGGAACACTGAAGCTTTCTTT. The V call is TRBV19, the J call TRBJ1-1, with D unclear. The germline CDR1 and CDR2 sequences are LNHDA and SQIVND (reference sequence). Trimming left V 5 bases short and J 1 base short, with 11 bases between. CDR3 length: 14 amino acids.

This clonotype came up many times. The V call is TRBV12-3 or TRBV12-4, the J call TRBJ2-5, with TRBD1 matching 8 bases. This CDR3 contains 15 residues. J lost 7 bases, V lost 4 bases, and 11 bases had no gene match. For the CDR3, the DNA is TGTGCCAGCAGTTCATCCGGGACAGGAGCCGGGACCCAGTACTTC. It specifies CASSSSGTGAGTQYF.

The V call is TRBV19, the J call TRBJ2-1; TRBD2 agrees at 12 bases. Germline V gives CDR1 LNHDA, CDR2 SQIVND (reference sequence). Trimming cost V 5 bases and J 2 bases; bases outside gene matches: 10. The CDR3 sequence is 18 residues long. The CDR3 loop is CASSSSKGTSGPYNEQFF. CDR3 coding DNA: TGTGCCAGTAGTTCCTCCAAAGGGACTAGCGGGCCCTACAATGAGCAGTTCTTC.

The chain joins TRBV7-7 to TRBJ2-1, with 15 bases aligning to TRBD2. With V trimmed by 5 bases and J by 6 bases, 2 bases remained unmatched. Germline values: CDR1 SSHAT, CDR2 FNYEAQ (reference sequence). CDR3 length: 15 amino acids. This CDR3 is CASSEGLAGGNEQFF. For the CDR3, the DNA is TGTGCCAGCAGCGAGGGACTAGCGGGAGGCAATGAGCAGTTCTTC.

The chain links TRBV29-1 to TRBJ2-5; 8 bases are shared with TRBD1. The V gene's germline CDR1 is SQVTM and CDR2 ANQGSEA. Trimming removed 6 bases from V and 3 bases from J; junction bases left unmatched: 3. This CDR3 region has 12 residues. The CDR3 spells CSVETGEETQYF. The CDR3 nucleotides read TGCAGCGTGGAGACAGGGGAAGAGACCCAGTACTTC.

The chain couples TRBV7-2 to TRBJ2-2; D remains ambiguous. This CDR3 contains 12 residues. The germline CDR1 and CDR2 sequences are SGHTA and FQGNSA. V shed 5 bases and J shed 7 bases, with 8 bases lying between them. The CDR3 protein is CASSVYNGELFF. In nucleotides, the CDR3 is TGTGCCAGCAGCGTTTATAACGGGGAGCTGTTTTTT.

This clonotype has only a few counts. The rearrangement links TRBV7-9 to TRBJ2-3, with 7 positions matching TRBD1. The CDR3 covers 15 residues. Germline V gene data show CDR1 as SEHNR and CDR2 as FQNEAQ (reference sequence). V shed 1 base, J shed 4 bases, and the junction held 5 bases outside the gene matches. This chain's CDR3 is CASSLVGGGSDTQYF. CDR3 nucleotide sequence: TGTGCCAGCAGCTTAGTAGGGGGCGGTTCAGATACGCAGTATTTT.

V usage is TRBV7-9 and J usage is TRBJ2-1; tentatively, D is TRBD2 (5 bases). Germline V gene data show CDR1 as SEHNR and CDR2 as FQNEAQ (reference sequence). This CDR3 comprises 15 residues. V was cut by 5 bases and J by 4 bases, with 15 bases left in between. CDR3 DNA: TGTGCCAGCAGCCCTTCCGGACTGTTATACAATGAGCAGTTCTTC. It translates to CASSPSGLLYNEQFF.